This record concerns one TCR beta chain sequence. The antigen is undetermined. The V gene lost 2 bases and the J gene lost 2 bases, with 13 bases spanning the gap. The CDR3 loop spans 16 amino acids. The germline V gene encodes CDR1 LGHDT and CDR2 YNNKEL (reference sequence). This sample stems from a study of T cell responses to AZD1222 COVID-19 vaccine. The study, taken as a whole, reports: White British ancestry dominated among donors, who included more females, and clonal diversity was possibly underestimated. Two doses of AZD1222 preceded a rise in Spike-specific TCR breadth and depth.

Using immunoSEQ multiplex PCR, the repertoire was profiled, and TCRdb retains in-frame clones only, with some absent. This sample carries about 150,000 clones, 70% to 90% of them seen once, and the ten largest clones take about 8%. The sample consisted of peripheral blood, taken on day 0 of AZD1222 vaccination. The TCR was taken from an adult in good health. This rearrangement joins TRBV3-1 (or the pseudogene TRBV3-2) to TRBJ2-1; D may be TRBD2 (6 bases). As DNA, the CDR3 is TGTGCCAGCAGCCAAACCTTAGCGGTCGCCTACAATGAGCAGTTCTTC. Encoded protein: CASSQTLAVAYNEQFF.